A single sample gave rise to the 21 T cell receptor beta chains below, sequenced in a study of persistence of HIV-infected CD4 T cells. Overlapping HIV-1 Gag 15-mer peptides at approximately 0.91 ug per peptide per mL were used. Sorted nonresponding memory CD4+ T cells were CD40L-negative, CD69-negative, CD45RO-high. Antigens of these TCRs are unknown. Sequencing used immunoSEQ version 4 in survey mode. Profiling relied on immunoSEQ multiplex PCR, and the TCRdb table lists in-frame clones only, not all of them. The sample lists about 36,000 clones; about 84% were seen once. The sequencing here drew on cultured CD4+ T cells from PBMCs, taken from a patient who received antiretroviral therapy. These receptors were collected from an adult with HIV. The donor label of this sample is uncertain.

This clone was seen just once. The V and J genes are TRBV7-3 and TRBJ1-6; a possible D gene is TRBD1 (6 bases). The CDR3 totals 14 residues. Germline loops: CDR1 SGHTA, CDR2 FQGTGA. V was cut by 5 bases and J by 5 bases, with 10 bases left in between. DNA of the CDR3: TGTGCCAGCAGCCCACAGGGTGATAATTCACCCCTCCACTTT. This gives the protein CASSPQGDNSPLHF.

This clone showed up just once. The chain is built from TRBV3-1 (or the pseudogene TRBV3-2) and TRBJ1-5, with D possibly TRBD1 on 6 matching bases. Trimming took off 4 bases at V and 5 bases at J, with 12 bases between the two ends. The CDR3 runs to 14 residues. Germline CDR1 is LGHDT and CDR2 is YNNKEL (reference sequence). CDR3 residues: CASSLRAGDQPQHF. In DNA form, the CDR3 reads TGTGCCAGCAGCCTCCGGGCAGGGGATCAGCCCCAGCATTTT.

This chain connects TRBV19 to TRBJ2-2; the match to TRBD2 covers 7 bases. With V trimmed by 1 base and J by 0 bases, 2 bases remained unmatched. The CDR3 consists of 16 residues. Germline V gives CDR1 LNHDA, CDR2 SQIVND (reference sequence). CDR3 amino acids: CASSIGGGANTGELFF. CDR3 nucleotides: TGTGCCAGTAGTATAGGGGGAGGGGCGAACACCGGGGAGCTGTTTTTT.

The CDR3 DNA reads as TGCGCCAGCAGGATTTCCGGGACAGGGTATGGCTACACCTTC. Translated: CASRISGTGYGYTF. The J gene is TRBJ1-2, the V gene TRBV10-2, with 9 bases matching TRBD1. Trimming removed 6 bases from V and 5 bases from J; junction bases left unmatched: 7. Germline CDR1 is WSHSY and CDR2 is SAAADI. The CDR3 extends over 14 amino acids.

The rearrangement joins TRBV6-5 to TRBJ1-6; 7 bases are shared with TRBD1. Germline V lookup: CDR1 MNHEY, CDR2 SVGAGI. This CDR3 contains 14 residues. The V gene end was trimmed by 7 bases and the J gene end by 8 bases; junction bases not matched to a gene: 8. CDR3 residues: CASKPGQSYSPLHF. CDR3 nucleotide sequence: TGTGCCAGCAAGCCGGGACAGAGTTATTCACCCCTCCACTTT.

The chain recombines TRBV4-2 with TRBJ1-1, with TRBD1 matching over 7 bases. The CDR3 sequence is 16 residues long. After removal of 0 bases from V and 9 bases from J, the junction contained 13 bases not matched to a gene. CDR1 LGHNA and CDR2 YNFKEQ come from the germline V gene. This chain's CDR3 is CASSQEGLSLTGKAFF. The CDR3 DNA reads TGTGCCAGCAGCCAAGAAGGTCTTAGTCTGACAGGGAAAGCTTTCTTT.

This clone is termed medium-sized. The chain uses TRBV5-4 and TRBJ1-2; D remains unclear. V lost 5 bases and J lost 4, with 15 bases in between. CDR3 length equals 14 residues. The V gene's germline CDR1 is SGHNT and CDR2 YYREEE (reference sequence). DNA for the CDR3: TGTGCCAGCAGTCTTCCGGGATTAATCTATGGCTACACCTTC. Protein product: CASSLPGLIYGYTF.

This rearrangement joins TRBV6-5 to TRBJ2-3, with D tentatively TRBD1 (6 bases). V was cut by 6 bases and J by 5 bases, with 18 bases left in between. Germline CDR1 reads MNHEY; CDR2 reads SVGAGI. The CDR3 is 15 amino acids. Here the CDR3 reads CASSYGAGQLDTQYF. CDR3 coding DNA: TGTGCCAGCAGCTACGGGGCCGGACAGCTAGATACGCAGTATTTT.

CDR3 sequence reads: CASSLTGAVDTEAFF. The CDR3 DNA reads as TGTGCCAGCAGCTTGACAGGGGCAGTGGACACTGAAGCTTTCTTT. This chain joins TRBV5-8 and TRBJ1-1; 7 bases are shared with TRBD1. This CDR3 has 15 amino acids. Trimming cost V 1 base and J 3 bases; bases outside gene matches: 6. The germline CDR1 and CDR2 sequences are SGHTS and YDEGEE.

The chain carries TRBV25-1 and TRBJ1-1; 8 bases are a match to TRBD1. Germline V lookup: CDR1 MGHDK, CDR2 SYGVNS. There are 14 residues in the CDR3. The J segment lost 2 bases and the V segment lost 4 bases, leaving 3 bases of the junction unmatched. Here the CDR3 DNA reads TGTGCCAGCAGTGCAGGGGGCAGAAACACTGAAGCTTTCTTT. Protein product: CASSAGGRNTEAFF.

This clone turned up a few times. The chain joins TRBV11-3 to TRBJ2-7; 8 bases align to TRBD2. Germline V lookup: CDR1 SGHNT, CDR2 YENEEA. CDR3 length equals 16 residues. V was clipped by 1 base and J by 2 bases; unmatched bases: 7. The CDR3 nucleotides are TGTGCCAGCAGCTTAGGCCCCGGGGGGGCGACCTACGAGCAGTACTTC. Protein sequence: CASSLGPGGATYEQYF.

This clone has only one observation. The CDR3 nucleotides are TGTGCCAGCAGCCTTTTAGGCGATACGCAGTATTTT. Translating gives CASSLLGDTQYF. V and J are TRBV7-9 and TRBJ2-3, with D unresolved. Trimming left V 5 bases short and J 6 bases short, with 9 bases between. The CDR3 length is 12 residues. Germline-derived CDR1 and CDR2 are SEHNR and FQNEAQ (reference sequence).

The chain couples TRBV6-5 to TRBJ1-3; the D is unclear. Germline CDR1 reads MNHEY; CDR2 reads SVGAGI. This CDR3 has 14 residues. V lost 8 bases to trimming and J lost 0 bases, with 11 bases between them. The DNA of the CDR3 is TGTGCCAGCGCCCCCAGGAGCTCTGGAAACACCATATATTTT. This gives the protein CASAPRSSGNTIYF.

This rearrangement joins TRBV10-3 to TRBJ1-5; no clear D gene. Trimming shortened V by 2 bases and J by 6 bases, and 5 bases separated the two germline ends. This CDR3 is built from 12 residues. Looked up from germline, CDR1 is ENHRY and CDR2 is SYGVKD. CDR3 sequence reads: CAISENSQPQHF. In DNA form, the CDR3 reads TGTGCCATCAGTGAGAATTCTCAGCCCCAGCATTTT.

The chain joins TRBV28 to TRBJ1-2; no firm D call. The V gene's germline CDR1 is MDHEN and CDR2 SYDVKM. The CDR3 covers 15 residues. V gave up 9 bases and J gave up 4 bases, with 21 bases separating them. The CDR3, as DNA: TGTGCCAGTAGAGACAATACCTTCCTGTTCTATGGCTACACCTTC. It codes for CASRDNTFLFYGYTF.

The genes are TRBV2 and TRBJ2-1; unclear D gene. Deletions cut 1 base from V and 4 bases from J, with 5 bases between. CDR1 and CDR2 (germline): SNHLY, FYNNEI. The CDR3 sequence is 13 residues long. CDR3 sequence: CASSEGSYNEQFF. In DNA form, the CDR3 reads TGTGCCAGCAGTGAAGGGAGTTACAATGAGCAGTTCTTC.

Regarding this clone: Relative to the germline gene, one junction end is altered; a read error may explain this. Here the CDR3 DNA reads TGTGCCAGCAGTAACTCCCCCGGGGACTATGGCTACACCTTC. It encodes CASSNSPGDYGYTF. The J gene is TRBJ1-2, the V gene TRBV6-5; D gene uncertain. Germline-derived CDR1 and CDR2 are MNHEY and SVGAGI. This CDR3 region has 14 residues.

The chain combines TRBV9 with TRBJ1-4; D gene ambiguous. The CDR3 consists of 15 residues. Germline CDR1 reads SGDLS; CDR2 reads YYNGEE. V dropped 3 bases and J dropped 0 bases, with 9 bases sitting between them. CDR3: CASSAGDATNEKLFF. The CDR3 DNA sequence: TGTGCCAGCAGCGCGGGCGACGCAACTAATGAAAAACTGTTTTTT. The full variable domain, its missing parts supplied by reference TRBV9 and TRBJ1-4, is DSGVTQTPKHLITATGQRVTLRCSPRSGDLSVYWYQQSLDQGLQFLIQYYNGEERAKGNILERFSAQQFPDLHSELNLSSLELGDSALYFCASSAGDATNEKLFFGSGTQLSVL.

The V call is TRBV11-1, the J call TRBJ2-7; D not resolved. Germline V gene data show CDR1 as SGHAT and CDR2 as FQDESV (reference sequence). This CDR3 comprises 12 residues. The ends were cut back, 0 bases at V and 6 bases at J, with 6 bases in the middle. DNA of the CDR3: TGTGCCAGCAGCTTAGCAGGTTCCGAGCAGTACTTC. Translating it yields CASSLAGSEQYF.

The genes are TRBV5-4 and TRBJ2-3; tentatively, D is TRBD1 or TRBD2 (5 bases each). Per the germline V gene, CDR1 is SGHNT and CDR2 is YYREEE (reference sequence). The CDR3 consists of 16 residues. V shed 4 bases and J shed 1 base, with 16 bases lying between them. The CDR3 DNA follows: TGTGCCAGCAGCCGACAGCTAACGCGGGGCACAGATACGCAGTATTTT. Amino acids: CASSRQLTRGTDTQYF.

The V gene is TRBV27, the J gene TRBJ1-5; TRBD1 agrees at 8 bases. CDR1 MNHEY and CDR2 SMNVEV come from the germline V gene (reference sequence). Germline trimming cut 6 bases from V and 13 bases from J; bases unmatched to any gene: 8. The CDR3 loop spans 12 amino acids. The CDR3 sequence is CASSPRGQGQHF. The CDR3 DNA reads as TGTGCCAGCAGCCCTCGCGGACAGGGTCAGCATTTT.